A selection of T cell receptor beta chains follows, all from one sample in a study of cytomegalovirus exposure and HLA in healthy donors. The assay was immunoSEQ multiplex PCR, and TCRdb's table has in-frame clones only and misses some. The sample lists 110,000 or so clones; roughly 88% were seen once. Material: PBMCs. The origin of the receptors is a man aged 18 to 30 in good health and CMV-seronegative. Each CDR3 is given with its conserved first and last residue. A D gene is named only where the DNA matches it firmly. Only part of the rows carry a size: once, few, many, or a class if the clone is expanded.

CDR3 length: 14; J gene: TRBJ2-7; V gene: TRBV5-1; D gene: TRBD2; clone size: -; CDR3 protein: CASTPVATSGEQYF; CDR3 DNA: TGCGCCAGCACCCCAGTGGCGACTAGCGGCGAGCAGTACTTC
CDR3 length: 17; J gene: TRBJ2-1; V gene: TRBV15; D gene: TRBD2; clone size: -; CDR3 protein: CATSSRGGRNLGDEQFF; CDR3 DNA: TGTGCCACCAGCAGTCGCGGGGGGAGGAACCTTGGGGATGAGCAGTTCTTC
CDR3 length: 18; J gene: TRBJ2-1; V gene: TRBV12-5; D gene: -; clone size: -; CDR3 protein: CASGLVQGGSSSYNEQFF; CDR3 DNA: TGTGCTAGTGGTTTGGTACAGGGCGGGAGCAGCTCCTACAATGAGCAGTTCTTC
CDR3 length: 18; J gene: TRBJ2-1; V gene: TRBV27; D gene: -; clone size: -; CDR3 protein: CASSPSSIFLSSYNEQFF; CDR3 DNA: TGTGCCAGCAGTCCTTCGTCCATATTTCTCAGCTCCTACAATGAGCAGTTCTTC
CDR3 length: 13; J gene: TRBJ1-1; V gene: TRBV19; D gene: -; clone size: -; CDR3 protein: CASSARAQIEAFF; CDR3 DNA: TGTGCCAGCTCCGCGAGAGCACAGATTGAAGCTTTCTTT
CDR3 length: 15; J gene: TRBJ1-3; V gene: TRBV7-7; D gene: -; clone size: once; CDR3 protein: CASSPPRGSGNTIYF; CDR3 DNA: TGTGCTAGCAGCCCTCCGCGGGGATCGGGAAACACCATATATTTT
CDR3 length: 14; J gene: TRBJ2-7; V gene: TRBV6-5; D gene: -; clone size: -; CDR3 protein: CASSYVRGSYEQYF; CDR3 DNA: TGTGCCAGCAGTTACGTCCGGGGATCCTACGAACAGTACTTC
CDR3 length: 15; J gene: TRBJ1-2; V gene: TRBV6-5; D gene: -; clone size: -; CDR3 protein: CASSPTPGANYGYTF; CDR3 DNA: TGTGCCAGCAGCCCGACCCCGGGTGCTAACTATGGCTACACCTTC
CDR3 length: 11; J gene: TRBJ1-1; V gene: TRBV10-1; D gene: -; clone size: -; CDR3 protein: CASSGGREAFF; CDR3 DNA: TGCGCCAGCAGTGGAGGCCGTGAAGCTTTCTTT
CDR3 length: 16; J gene: TRBJ2-5; V gene: TRBV5-4; D gene: TRBD1; clone size: once; CDR3 protein: CASSSTGAQVGETQYF; CDR3 DNA: TGTGCCAGCAGCTCTACAGGGGCCCAAGTTGGGGAGACCCAGTACTTC
CDR3 length: 13; J gene: TRBJ1-5; V gene: TRBV19; D gene: -; clone size: few; CDR3 protein: CASRGKGDQPQHF; CDR3 DNA: TGTGCCAGTAGGGGGAAGGGAGATCAGCCCCAGCATTTT
CDR3 length: 16; J gene: TRBJ1-2; V gene: TRBV4-1; D gene: TRBD1; clone size: -; CDR3 protein: CASSQDAGQGFYGYTF; CDR3 DNA: TGCGCCAGCAGCCAAGATGCGGGACAGGGATTCTATGGCTACACCTTC
CDR3 length: 16; J gene: TRBJ1-1; V gene: TRBV15; D gene: TRBD1; clone size: -; CDR3 protein: CATSRGGQGWDTEAFF; CDR3 DNA: TGTGCCACCAGCAGAGGTGGACAGGGTTGGGACACTGAAGCTTTCTTT
CDR3 length: 11; J gene: TRBJ2-7; V gene: TRBV29-1; D gene: TRBD1; clone size: few; CDR3 protein: CSVGGQGEQYF; CDR3 DNA: TGCAGCGTTGGCGGACAGGGCGAGCAGTACTTC
CDR3 length: 16; J gene: TRBJ1-4; V gene: TRBV5-8; D gene: -; clone size: -; CDR3 protein: CASSLGFGGNNEKLFF; CDR3 DNA: TGTGCCAGCAGCTTGGGTTTCGGTGGTAACAATGAAAAACTGTTTTTT
CDR3 length: 15; J gene: TRBJ2-1; V gene: TRBV19; D gene: TRBD1; clone size: -; CDR3 protein: CASSIGGQGPHEQFF; CDR3 DNA: TGTGCCAGTAGTATTGGCGGACAGGGGCCCCATGAGCAGTTCTTC
CDR3 length: 16; J gene: TRBJ2-7; V gene: TRBV6-5; D gene: TRBD2; clone size: once; CDR3 protein: CASSYSVGGSGYEQYF; CDR3 DNA: TGTGCCAGCAGTTACTCGGTCGGGGGGTCCGGCTACGAGCAGTACTTC
CDR3 length: 16; J gene: TRBJ1-1; V gene: TRBV7-9; D gene: -; clone size: once; CDR3 protein: CASSPRVRGGDTEAFF; CDR3 DNA: TGTGCCAGCAGCCCCAGAGTGCGGGGGGGTGACACTGAAGCTTTCTTT
CDR3 length: 13; J gene: TRBJ1-1; V gene: TRBV29-1; D gene: -; clone size: -; CDR3 protein: CSVEVSVNTEAFF; CDR3 DNA: TGCAGCGTTGAAGTGTCAGTGAACACTGAAGCTTTCTTT
CDR3 length: 14; J gene: TRBJ1-2; V gene: TRBV12-5; D gene: -; clone size: -; CDR3 protein: CASGLPTVTYGYTF; CDR3 DNA: TGTGCTAGTGGTTTGCCGACAGTAACTTATGGCTACACCTTC
CDR3 length: 14; J gene: TRBJ1-4; V gene: TRBV5-8; D gene: -; clone size: -; CDR3 protein: CASSLRGANEKLFF; CDR3 DNA: TGTGCCAGCAGCTTAAGGGGCGCTAATGAAAAACTGTTTTTT
CDR3 length: 16; J gene: TRBJ2-5; V gene: TRBV7-2; D gene: TRBD2; clone size: once; CDR3 protein: CASSLGGSGGGQTQYF; CDR3 DNA: TGTGCCAGCAGCTTAGGAGGGAGCGGGGGAGGACAGACCCAGTACTTC
CDR3 length: 12; J gene: TRBJ1-2; V gene: TRBV23-1; D gene: TRBD1; clone size: -; CDR3 protein: CASSHRGFGYTF; CDR3 DNA: TGCGCCAGCAGTCACAGGGGGTTTGGCTACACCTTC
CDR3 length: 15; J gene: TRBJ2-5; V gene: TRBV5-1; D gene: -; clone size: few; CDR3 protein: CASSLALLVGETQYF; CDR3 DNA: TGCGCCAGCAGCTTGGCCCTACTAGTGGGGGAGACCCAGTACTTC
CDR3 length: 15; J gene: TRBJ2-3; V gene: TRBV11-2; D gene: -; clone size: -; CDR3 protein: CASSLFSGDTDTQYF; CDR3 DNA: TGTGCCAGCAGCTTATTCTCAGGGGACACAGATACGCAGTATTTT
CDR3 length: 14; J gene: TRBJ1-1; V gene: TRBV19; D gene: -; clone size: -; CDR3 protein: CASSMLRVNTEAFF; CDR3 DNA: TGTGCCAGTAGTATGCTCAGGGTGAACACTGAAGCTTTCTTT
CDR3 length: 15; J gene: TRBJ2-3; V gene: TRBV2; D gene: TRBD2; clone size: -; CDR3 protein: CASKGLAGGLDTQYF; CDR3 DNA: TGTGCCAGCAAAGGGTTAGCGGGAGGGTTAGATACGCAGTATTTT
CDR3 length: 15; J gene: TRBJ2-5; V gene: TRBV6-1; D gene: TRBD2; clone size: -; CDR3 protein: CASSARWEGKETQYF; CDR3 DNA: TGTGCCAGCAGCGCCCGGTGGGAGGGAAAAGAGACCCAGTACTTC
CDR3 length: 13; J gene: TRBJ2-7; V gene: TRBV25-1; D gene: -; clone size: -; CDR3 protein: CASSVIQGYEQYF; CDR3 DNA: TGTGCCAGCAGTGTAATACAGGGCTACGAGCAGTACTTC
CDR3 length: 14; J gene: TRBJ2-7; V gene: TRBV10-3; D gene: TRBD2; clone size: -; CDR3 protein: CAISQTSGSYEQYF; CDR3 DNA: TGTGCCATCAGCCAGACTAGCGGGAGTTACGAGCAGTACTTC
CDR3 length: 16; J gene: TRBJ1-2; V gene: TRBV5-8; D gene: -; clone size: -; CDR3 protein: CASSLIRLRGGYGYTF; CDR3 DNA: TGTGCCAGCAGCTTGATCCGCTTACGGGGAGGCTATGGCTACACCTTC
CDR3 length: 14; J gene: TRBJ2-3; V gene: TRBV29-1; D gene: TRBD2; clone size: -; CDR3 protein: CSVVVAGEADTQYF; CDR3 DNA: TGCAGCGTTGTGGTAGCGGGAGAAGCAGATACGCAGTATTTT
CDR3 length: 14; J gene: TRBJ1-4; V gene: TRBV5-4; D gene: -; clone size: -; CDR3 protein: CASSFFPGDEKLFF; CDR3 DNA: TGTGCCAGCAGCTTCTTCCCGGGGGATGAAAAACTGTTTTTT
CDR3 length: 16; J gene: TRBJ1-4; V gene: TRBV18; D gene: -; clone size: -; CDR3 protein: CASSPSEQATNEKLFF; CDR3 DNA: TGTGCCAGCTCACCATCTGAACAGGCAACTAATGAAAAACTGTTTTTT
CDR3 length: 12; J gene: TRBJ2-5; V gene: TRBV7-7; D gene: -; clone size: -; CDR3 protein: CASSRDQETQYF; CDR3 DNA: TGTGCTAGCAGCCGGGATCAAGAGACCCAGTACTTC
CDR3 length: 15; J gene: TRBJ1-2; V gene: TRBV27; D gene: -; clone size: -; CDR3 protein: CASSRGDSFLYGYTF; CDR3 DNA: TGTGCCAGCAGTCGGGGGGATTCTTTCCTCTATGGCTACACCTTC
CDR3 length: 18; J gene: TRBJ2-7; V gene: TRBV7-8; D gene: TRBD2; clone size: -; CDR3 protein: CASSLVGGGRASVYEQYF; CDR3 DNA: TGTGCCAGCAGCTTAGTGGGGGGCGGGAGGGCCTCCGTTTACGAGCAGTACTTC
CDR3 length: 14; J gene: TRBJ1-2; V gene: TRBV6-5; D gene: TRBD1; clone size: -; CDR3 protein: CASSGPGQGYGYTF; CDR3 DNA: TGTGCCAGCAGTGGGCCGGGACAGGGGTACGGCTACACCTTC
CDR3 length: 14; J gene: TRBJ1-3; V gene: TRBV14; D gene: -; clone size: -; CDR3 protein: CASSHRFSGNTIYF; CDR3 DNA: TGTGCCAGCAGTCACCGGTTCTCTGGAAACACCATATATTTT
CDR3 length: 15; J gene: TRBJ2-1; V gene: TRBV5-1; D gene: TRBD2; clone size: -; CDR3 protein: CASSSSWTSNNEQFF; CDR3 DNA: TGCGCCAGCAGCTCGTCTTGGACTAGTAATAATGAGCAGTTCTTC
CDR3 length: 13; J gene: TRBJ2-7; V gene: TRBV19; D gene: -; clone size: -; CDR3 protein: CASSLAASYEQYF; CDR3 DNA: TGTGCCAGTAGTCTGGCTGCCAGCTACGAGCAGTACTTC
CDR3 length: 13; J gene: TRBJ2-7; V gene: TRBV2; D gene: TRBD2; clone size: -; CDR3 protein: CASSEGGGTEQYF; CDR3 DNA: TGTGCCAGCAGTGAAGGGGGGGGGACCGAGCAGTACTTC
CDR3 length: 13; J gene: TRBJ2-1; V gene: TRBV21-1; D gene: -; clone size: -; CDR3 protein: CASSNMIGDEQFF; CDR3 DNA: TGTGCCAGCAGCAATATGATCGGAGATGAGCAGTTCTTC
CDR3 length: 14; J gene: TRBJ2-7; V gene: TRBV30; D gene: -; clone size: once; CDR3 protein: CAWAPTGGGYEQYF; CDR3 DNA: TGTGCCTGGGCACCTACAGGGGGGGGGTACGAGCAGTACTTC
CDR3 length: 13; J gene: TRBJ2-7; V gene: TRBV7-9; D gene: -; clone size: -; CDR3 protein: CASSLVQSYEQYF; CDR3 DNA: TGTGCCAGCAGCTTGGTCCAGTCCTACGAGCAGTACTTC
CDR3 length: 14; J gene: TRBJ2-3; V gene: TRBV11-2; D gene: -; clone size: -; CDR3 protein: CASSLQGGADTQYF; CDR3 DNA: TGTGCCAGCAGCTTACAGGGTGGTGCAGATACGCAGTATTTT
CDR3 length: 17; J gene: TRBJ2-2; V gene: TRBV11-3; D gene: TRBD1; clone size: -; CDR3 protein: CASSPQMGQGDTGELFF; CDR3 DNA: TGTGCCAGCAGCCCACAGATGGGACAGGGGGACACCGGGGAGCTGTTTTTT
CDR3 length: 18; J gene: TRBJ1-5; V gene: TRBV15; D gene: TRBD1; clone size: -; CDR3 protein: CATSTTGVGLRSNQPQHF; CDR3 DNA: TGTGCCACCAGCACGACAGGGGTGGGTCTTCGTAGCAATCAGCCCCAGCATTTT